Below are 5 T cell receptor beta chains sequenced from a single sample in a study of blood T cell repertoires in COVID-19. The data were produced by immunoSEQ multiplex PCR, yet TCRdb's version contains in-frame clones alone and is incomplete. Of 70,000 or so clones listed, roughly three quarters are singletons. Sequencing was carried out using peripheral blood. The source is a human donor in a cohort sampled during active COVID-19.

This chain links TRBV5-1 with TRBJ1-4, with D perhaps TRBD1 (5 bases). V was trimmed by 4 bases and J by 5 bases, leaving 15 bases between them. Germline V gene data show CDR1 as SGHRS and CDR2 as YFSETQ. This CDR3 is 15 amino acids long. The CDR3 loop is CASSPMGGPNEKLFF. CDR3 DNA: TGCGCCAGCAGCCCGATGGGGGGTCCCAATGAAAAACTGTTTTTT. Complete variable domain (other parts from reference TRBV5-1 and TRBJ1-4): KAGVTQTPRYLIKTRGQQVTLSCSPISGHRSVSWYQQTPGQGLQFLFEYFSETQRNKGNFPGRFSGRQFSNSRSEMNVSTLELGDSALYLCASSPMGGPNEKLFFGSGTQLSVL.

This chain uses TRBV10-3 with TRBJ1-2; 9 bases are a match to TRBD1. V was pared by 5 bases and J by 6 bases, with 4 bases of the junction left unmatched. In germline, CDR1 is ENHRY, CDR2 SYGVKD. The CDR3 length is 13 residues. In DNA form, the CDR3 reads TGTGCCATCAGTCGACAGGGGGACGATGGCTACACCTTC. This codes for CAISRQGDDGYTF.

This clone was seen a few times. V and J are TRBV6-5 and TRBJ2-6; D is unclear. V gave up 0 bases and J gave up 0 bases, with 6 bases separating them. The germline gives CDR1 MNHEY, CDR2 SVGAGI. CDR3 length: 16 amino acids. In DNA form, the CDR3 reads TGTGCCAGCAGTTACTCACTTAACTCTGGGGCCAACGTCCTGACTTTC. Translating it yields CASSYSLNSGANVLTF.

About this clone itself: In the same sample, other DNA sequences code for this CDR3. The chain uses TRBV6-5 and TRBJ2-5; 8 bases map to TRBD2. V shed 8 bases, J shed 2 bases, and the junction held 1 base outside the gene matches. The CDR3 spans 12 residues. Germline CDR1 reads MNHEY; CDR2 reads SVGAGI. DNA of the CDR3: TGTGCCAGCCGACTAGCGCAAGAGACCCAGTACTTC. Translation gives CASRLAQETQYF.

This clone was seen just once. The chain recombines TRBV6-6 with TRBJ1-1, with TRBD1 matching 10 bases. The length of the CDR3 is 14 residues. J gave up 10 bases and V 5 bases, and 10 bases lay outside the gene matches. In germline, CDR1 is MNHNY, CDR2 SVGAGI (reference sequence). CDR3 coding DNA: TGTGCCAGCAGTACGACAGGGGGCGTTTGGGGAGCTTTCTTT. Protein: CASSTTGGVWGAFF.